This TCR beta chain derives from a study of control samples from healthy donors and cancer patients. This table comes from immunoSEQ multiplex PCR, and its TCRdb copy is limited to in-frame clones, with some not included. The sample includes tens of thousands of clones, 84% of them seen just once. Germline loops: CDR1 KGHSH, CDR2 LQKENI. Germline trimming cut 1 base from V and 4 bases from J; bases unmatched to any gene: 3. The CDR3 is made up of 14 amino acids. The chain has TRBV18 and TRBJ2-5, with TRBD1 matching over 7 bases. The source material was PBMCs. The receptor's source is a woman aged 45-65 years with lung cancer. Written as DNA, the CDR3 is TGTGCCAGCTCACCACAGGGGGCCGGAGAGACCCAGTACTTC. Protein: CASSPQGAGETQYF.